This T cell receptor beta chain derives from a study of PD-1 blockade in classical Hodgkin lymphoma. Study results and limitations: CD4+ TCR diversity, unlike CD8+, rose significantly by C4D1. Complete responders entered with baseline diversity on par with newly diagnosed patients, the results showed.

Brentuximab vedotin exposure varied among the patients, all of whom had relapsed after autologous stem cell transplantation. Best responses included complete response and partial response; otherwise, the best response was progressive disease. Some clones are missing from TCRdb's copy, which holds only in-frame ones; the method was immunoSEQ multiplex PCR. The repertoire holds 7,200 or so clones, with roughly 71% as singletons. Germline V gene sequence: CDR1 MGHRA, CDR2 YSYEKL. The CDR3 is made up of 14 amino acids. Trimming took off 0 bases at V and 3 bases at J, with 9 bases between the two ends. Worth noting for this clone: Its antigen is still unknown.

Sequencing was performed on peripheral blood mononuclear cells (PBMCs), taken before the second cycle of nivolumab. The clonotype originates from a human donor with classical Hodgkin lymphoma. The chain is built from TRBV4-1 and TRBJ2-7; possibly TRBD1 for D (6 bases). CDR3 in amino acids: CASSQEQGYYEQYF. CDR3 coding DNA: TGCGCCAGCAGCCAAGAGCAGGGGTACTACGAGCAGTACTTC.